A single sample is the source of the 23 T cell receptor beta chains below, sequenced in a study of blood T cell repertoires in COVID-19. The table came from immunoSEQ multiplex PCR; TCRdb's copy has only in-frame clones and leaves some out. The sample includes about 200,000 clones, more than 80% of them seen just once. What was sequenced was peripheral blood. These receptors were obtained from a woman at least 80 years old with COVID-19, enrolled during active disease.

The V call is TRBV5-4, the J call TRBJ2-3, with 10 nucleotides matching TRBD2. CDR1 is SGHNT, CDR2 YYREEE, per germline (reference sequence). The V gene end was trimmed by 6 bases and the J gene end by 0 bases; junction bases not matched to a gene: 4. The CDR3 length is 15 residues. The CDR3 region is CASTPTSGSTDTQYF. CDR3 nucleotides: TGTGCCAGCACCCCGACTAGCGGGAGCACAGATACGCAGTATTTT.

The CDR3 protein is CATSDPGQGAGETQYF. The CDR3, as DNA: TGTGCCACCAGTGACCCCGGACAGGGGGCGGGAGAGACCCAGTACTTC. The V gene is TRBV24-1, the J gene TRBJ2-5, with TRBD1 matching over 11 bases. The V gene's germline CDR1 is KGHDR and CDR2 SFDVKD. V was pared by 4 bases and J by 4 bases, with 7 bases of the junction left unmatched. The CDR3 spans 16 residues.

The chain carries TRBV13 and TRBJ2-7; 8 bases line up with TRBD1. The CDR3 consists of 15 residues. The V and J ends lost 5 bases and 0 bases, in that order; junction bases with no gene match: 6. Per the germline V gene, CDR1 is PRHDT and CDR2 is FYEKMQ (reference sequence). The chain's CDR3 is CASSPTGGSSYEQYF. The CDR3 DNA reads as TGTGCCAGCAGCCCCACAGGGGGAAGCTCCTACGAGCAGTACTTC.

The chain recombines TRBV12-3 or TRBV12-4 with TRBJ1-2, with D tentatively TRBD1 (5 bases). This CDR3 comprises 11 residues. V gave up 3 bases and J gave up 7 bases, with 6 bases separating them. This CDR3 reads CASSFRVGYTF. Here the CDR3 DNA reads TGTGCCAGCAGTTTCAGGGTTGGCTACACCTTC.

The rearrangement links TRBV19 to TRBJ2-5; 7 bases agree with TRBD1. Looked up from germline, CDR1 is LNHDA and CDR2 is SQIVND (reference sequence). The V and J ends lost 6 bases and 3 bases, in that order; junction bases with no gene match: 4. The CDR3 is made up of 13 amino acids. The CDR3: CASSPTGEETQYF. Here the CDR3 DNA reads TGTGCCAGTAGCCCAACAGGGGAAGAGACCCAGTACTTC.

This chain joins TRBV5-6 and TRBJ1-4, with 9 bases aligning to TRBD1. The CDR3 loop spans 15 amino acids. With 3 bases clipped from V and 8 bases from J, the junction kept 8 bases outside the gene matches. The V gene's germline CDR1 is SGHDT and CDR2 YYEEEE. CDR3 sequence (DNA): TGTGCCAGCAGCTCACTGACAGGGGGAGGAGAAAAACTGTTTTTT. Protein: CASSSLTGGGEKLFF.

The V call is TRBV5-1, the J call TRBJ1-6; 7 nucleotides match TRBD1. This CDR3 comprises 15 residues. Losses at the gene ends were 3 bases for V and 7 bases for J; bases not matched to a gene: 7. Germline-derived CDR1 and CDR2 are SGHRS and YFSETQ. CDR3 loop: CASSSGQWANSPLHF. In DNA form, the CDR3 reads TGCGCCAGCAGCTCGGGACAGTGGGCAAATTCACCCCTCCACTTT. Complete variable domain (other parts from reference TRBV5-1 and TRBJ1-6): KAGVTQTPRYLIKTRGQQVTLSCSPISGHRSVSWYQQTPGQGLQFLFEYFSETQRNKGNFPGRFSGRQFSNSRSEMNVSTLELGDSALYLCASSSGQWANSPLHFGNGTRLTVT.

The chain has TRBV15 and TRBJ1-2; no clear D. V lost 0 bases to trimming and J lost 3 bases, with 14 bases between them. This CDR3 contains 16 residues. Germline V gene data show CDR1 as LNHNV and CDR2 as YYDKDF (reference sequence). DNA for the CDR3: TGTGCCACCAGCAGAGATGGGGTCCCGCGGGACTATGGCTACACCTTC. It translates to CATSRDGVPRDYGYTF.

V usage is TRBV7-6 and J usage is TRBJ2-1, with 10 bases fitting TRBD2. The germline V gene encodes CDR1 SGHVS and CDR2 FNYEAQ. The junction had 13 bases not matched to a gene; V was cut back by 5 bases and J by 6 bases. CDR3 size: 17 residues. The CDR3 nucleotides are TGTGCCAGCAGCCCATTCAGCGGGAGGGCCTCAAGCAATGAGCAGTTCTTC. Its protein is CASSPFSGRASSNEQFF.

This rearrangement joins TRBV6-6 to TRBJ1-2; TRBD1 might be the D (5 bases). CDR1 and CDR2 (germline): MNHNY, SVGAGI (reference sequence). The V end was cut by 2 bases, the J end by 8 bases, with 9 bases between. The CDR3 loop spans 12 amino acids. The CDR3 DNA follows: TGTGCCAGCAGTTACGGGGCTGGAGGCTACACCTTC. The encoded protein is CASSYGAGGYTF.

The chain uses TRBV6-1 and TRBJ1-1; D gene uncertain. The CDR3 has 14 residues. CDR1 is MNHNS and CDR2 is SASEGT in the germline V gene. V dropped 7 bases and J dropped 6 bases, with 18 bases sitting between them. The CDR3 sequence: CASTFEGSKAEAFF. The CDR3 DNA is TGTGCCAGCACCTTCGAGGGCTCCAAGGCTGAAGCTTTCTTT.

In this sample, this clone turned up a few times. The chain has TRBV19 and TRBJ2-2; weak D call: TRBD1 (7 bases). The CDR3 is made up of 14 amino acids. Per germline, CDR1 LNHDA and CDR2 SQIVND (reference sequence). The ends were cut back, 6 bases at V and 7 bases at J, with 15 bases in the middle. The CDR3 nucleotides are TGTGCCAGTAGGGCAGGGGGGTTTGGCGGGGAGCTGTTTTTT. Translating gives CASRAGGFGGELFF.

CDR3 nucleotide sequence: TGTGCCAGCAGTTTTCAGGCGGGAGGACCCAATGAGCAGTTCTTC. As protein: CASSFQAGGPNEQFF. The chain combines TRBV28 with TRBJ2-1; 8 positions agree with TRBD2. The CDR3 sequence is 15 residues long. The germline V gene encodes CDR1 MDHEN and CDR2 SYDVKM. Trimming removed 3 bases from V and 6 bases from J; junction bases left unmatched: 7.

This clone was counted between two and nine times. The CDR3 DNA sequence: TGTGCCAGCAGCTTTGGGACAGGGCGCTCCGGGGAGCTGTTTTTT. It specifies CASSFGTGRSGELFF. This chain uses TRBV11-2 with TRBJ2-2, with 9 nucleotides matching TRBD1. Trimming removed 3 bases from V and 6 bases from J; junction bases left unmatched: 5. Germline values: CDR1 SGHAT, CDR2 FQNNGV. This CDR3 contains 15 residues.

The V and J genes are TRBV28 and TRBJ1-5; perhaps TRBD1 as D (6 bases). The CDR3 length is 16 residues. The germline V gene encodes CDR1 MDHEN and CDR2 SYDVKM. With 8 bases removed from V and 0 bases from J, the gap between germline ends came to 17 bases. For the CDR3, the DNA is TGTGCCAGCCTGGCAGGGGAACCCTATAGCAATCAGCCCCAGCATTTT. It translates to CASLAGEPYSNQPQHF. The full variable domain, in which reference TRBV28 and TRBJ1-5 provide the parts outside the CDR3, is DVKVTQSSRYLVKRTGEKVFLECVQDMDHENMFWYRQDPGLGLRLIYFSYDVKMKEKGDIPEGYSVSREKKERFSLILESASTNQTSMYLCASLAGEPYSNQPQHFGDGTRLSIL.

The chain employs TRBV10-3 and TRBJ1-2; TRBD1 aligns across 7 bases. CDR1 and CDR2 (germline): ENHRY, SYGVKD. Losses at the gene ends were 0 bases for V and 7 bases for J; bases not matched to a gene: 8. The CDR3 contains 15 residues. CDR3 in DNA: TGTGCCATCAGTGAGTCGACAGGGCCAGGGTTTGGCTACACCTTC. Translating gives CAISESTGPGFGYTF.

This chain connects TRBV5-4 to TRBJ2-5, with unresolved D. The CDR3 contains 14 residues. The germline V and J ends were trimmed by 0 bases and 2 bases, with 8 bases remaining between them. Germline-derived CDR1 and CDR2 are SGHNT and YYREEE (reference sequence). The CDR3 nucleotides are TGTGCCAGCAGCTTGGGTAGTGAGCAAGAGACCCAGTACTTC. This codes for CASSLGSEQETQYF.

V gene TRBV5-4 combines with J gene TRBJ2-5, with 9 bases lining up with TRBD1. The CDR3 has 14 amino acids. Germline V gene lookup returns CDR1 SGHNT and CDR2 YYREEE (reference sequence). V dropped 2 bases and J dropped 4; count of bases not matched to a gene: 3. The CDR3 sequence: CASSFTGGGETQYF. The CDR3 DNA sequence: TGTGCCAGCAGCTTTACAGGGGGCGGAGAGACCCAGTACTTC. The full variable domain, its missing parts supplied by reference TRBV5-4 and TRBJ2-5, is ETGVTQSPTHLIKTRGQQVTLRCSSQSGHNTVSWYQQALGQGPQFIFQYYREEENGRGNFPPRFSGLQFPNYSSELNVNALELDDSALYLCASSFTGGGETQYFGPGTRLLVL.

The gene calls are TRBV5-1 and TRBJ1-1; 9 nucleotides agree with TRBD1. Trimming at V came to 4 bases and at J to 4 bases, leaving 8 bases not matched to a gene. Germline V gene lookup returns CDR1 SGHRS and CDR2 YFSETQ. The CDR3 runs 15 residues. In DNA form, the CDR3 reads TGCGCCAGCAGCCAACAGGGGGCGGGGGCCACTGAAGCTTTCTTT. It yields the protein CASSQQGAGATEAFF.

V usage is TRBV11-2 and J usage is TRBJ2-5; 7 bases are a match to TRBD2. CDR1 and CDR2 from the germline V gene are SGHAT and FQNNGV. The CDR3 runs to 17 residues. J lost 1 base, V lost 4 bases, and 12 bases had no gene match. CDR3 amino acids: CASSSWEGTNAQETQYF. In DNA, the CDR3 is TGTGCCAGCAGCTCCTGGGAGGGGACGAACGCCCAAGAGACCCAGTACTTC.

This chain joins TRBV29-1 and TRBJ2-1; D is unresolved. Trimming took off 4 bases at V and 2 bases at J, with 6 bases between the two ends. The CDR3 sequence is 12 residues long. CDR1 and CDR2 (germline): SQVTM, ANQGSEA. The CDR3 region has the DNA TGCAGCGTTGGAACAGCCTACAATGAGCAGTTCTTC. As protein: CSVGTAYNEQFF.

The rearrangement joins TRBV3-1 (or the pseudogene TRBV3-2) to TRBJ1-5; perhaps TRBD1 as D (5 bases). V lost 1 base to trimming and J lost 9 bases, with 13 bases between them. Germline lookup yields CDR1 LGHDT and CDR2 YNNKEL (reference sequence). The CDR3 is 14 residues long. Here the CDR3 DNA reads TGTGCCAGCAGCCAAGGGGGCGGAGTCTGGCCCCAGCATTTT. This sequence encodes CASSQGGGVWPQHF.

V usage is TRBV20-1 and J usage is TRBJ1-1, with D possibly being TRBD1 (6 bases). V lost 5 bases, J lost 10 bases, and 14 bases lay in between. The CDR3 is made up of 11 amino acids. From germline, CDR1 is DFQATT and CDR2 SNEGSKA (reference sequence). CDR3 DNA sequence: TGCAGTGCTTACAGGGAAGTTGGAGCTTTCTTT. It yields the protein CSAYREVGAFF.